The rows below give T cell receptor beta chains drawn from one sample of a study of T-cell reconstitution after alpha-beta-depleted transplantation in children. TCRdb reprocessed the PCR reads via MiXCR and lists one record per CDR3 protein. The sample lists 260,000 or so distinct CDR3 sequences, 12% seen once, with around 2.5% in the top ten. The specimen was PBMCs from the stem cell graft donor, collected from the stem cell graft. The receptor set was obtained from a human donor who donated a stem cell graft to a child with acute lymphoblastic leukemia. Each CDR3 is given with its conserved first and last residue. Each record gives: D gene, V gene, CDR3 length, J gene, clone size, CDR3 DNA, CDR3 protein. D genes are given only for firm matches. A clone size is listed for some rows: how often the clone was seen (once, few, many), or a class if it is expanded.

.	TRBV20-1	13	TRBJ1-2	many	TGCAGTGCCCTAGGGAGGATGATCGTTGGCTACACCTTC	CSALGRMIVGYTF
.	TRBV20-1	13	TRBJ2-7	many	TGCAGTGCCCGGAGGGACGCTTCCTACGAGCAGTACTTC	CSARRDASYEQYF
TRBD1	TRBV10-3	13	TRBJ2-7	many	TGTGCCATCTATGCAGGGGGCACCTACGAGCAGTACTTC	CAIYAGGTYEQYF
.	TRBV7-2	14	TRBJ2-2	many	TGTGCCAGCAGCACCAGGGCGAACACCGGGGAGCTGTTTTTT	CASSTRANTGELFF
.	TRBV6-2/TRBV6-3	14	TRBJ1-5	many	TGTGCCAGCGCCGGGGGTAATAGCAATCAGCCCCAGCATTTT	CASAGGNSNQPQHF
.	TRBV7-2	16	TRBJ2-5	many	TGTGCCAGCAGCTTCTCCCCTGACAGTGACCAAGAGACCCAGTACTTC	CASSFSPDSDQETQYF
TRBD2	TRBV6-1	15	TRBJ2-5	.	TGTGCCAGCAGCCCCGAGCGGGGGAGGGGAGAGACCCAGTACTTC	CASSPERGRGETQYF
TRBD1	TRBV2	15	TRBJ1-6	many	TGTGCCAGCAGCCCCGGGACAGGATATAATTCACCCCTCCACTTT	CASSPGTGYNSPLHF
TRBD2	TRBV5-5	17	TRBJ2-3	.	TGTGCCAGCAGCTCAGGCAGCGGGAGGGCCCCTGCGGATACGCAGTATTTT	CASSSGSGRAPADTQYF
TRBD1	TRBV5-6	14	TRBJ2-6	.	TGTGCCAGCAGGGATCGACAGGGGGCCAACGGCCTGACTTTC	CASRDRQGANGLTF
.	TRBV28	13	TRBJ2-2	many	TGTGCCAGCGATCGGACAGTTGCCGGGGAGCTGTTTTTT	CASDRTVAGELFF
.	TRBV4-3	14	TRBJ2-1	many	TGCGCCAGCAGCCCCAGACTAGGTTCCTTGAGGCAGTTCTTC	CASSPRLGSLRQFF
TRBD1	TRBV7-2	15	TRBJ1-5	many	TGTGCCAGCAGCTCCCGGGACAGTCTCAATCAGCCCCAGCATTTT	CASSSRDSLNQPQHF
.	TRBV20-1	17	TRBJ1-5	many	TGCAGTGCTAGAGACGTTCACAGGGTCAAGGGCAATCAGCCCCAGCATTTT	CSARDVHRVKGNQPQHF
.	TRBV19	15	TRBJ1-1	.	TGTGCCAGTAGTGACGTTCCCGGGGAGGTCACTGAAGCTTTCTTT	CASSDVPGEVTEAFF
TRBD2	TRBV9	17	TRBJ2-7	many	TGTGCCAGCAGCGTAGGAGTTAGCGGGGGGGCCCGGTTCGAGCAGTACTTC	CASSVGVSGGARFEQYF
TRBD1	TRBV7-9	16	TRBJ1-5	many	TGTGCCAGCAGCAAGGGAGGGGGACAGTCTAATCAGCCCCAGCATTTT	CASSKGGGQSNQPQHF
TRBD2	TRBV6-2/TRBV6-3	15	TRBJ2-1	few	TGTGCCAGCAACCACCGGGGGGAGTCCTACAATGAGCAGTTCTTC	CASNHRGESYNEQFF
TRBD2	TRBV2	18	TRBJ2-7	few	TGTGCCAGCAGTCCCGGGGGACTAGCGGGAGGTTTGTTCCACGAGCAGTACTTC	CASSPGGLAGGLFHEQYF
.	TRBV20-1	14	TRBJ2-7	many	TGCAGTGCTAGAGACGGACGGAGATTTTACGAGCAGTACTTC	CSARDGRRFYEQYF
.	TRBV12-3/TRBV12-4	14	TRBJ2-4	many	TGTGCCAGCAGTTTCAGGGCCAGAAAAAACATTCAGTACTTC	CASSFRARKNIQYF
.	TRBV29-1	15	TRBJ2-7	many	TGCAGCGTTGAGGGGGGGGCCAGCGTAGGCTACGAGCAGTACTTC	CSVEGGASVGYEQYF
.	TRBV20-1	11	TRBJ2-2	.	TGCAGTGCTGGAGGGCCCGGGGAGCTGTTTTTT	CSAGGPGELFF
.	TRBV7-2	14	TRBJ2-7	many	TGTGCCAGCAGCTTAAGTTACGGCTCCTACGAGCAGTACTTC	CASSLSYGSYEQYF
TRBD1	TRBV20-1	15	TRBJ2-2	many	TGCAGTGCGGGGACAGGGGGCTTAATCACCGGGGAGCTGTTTTTT	CSAGTGGLITGELFF
TRBD2	TRBV5-1	16	TRBJ2-5	many	TGCGCCAGCAGCCTCAGACTAGCGGGGGCGAAGGAGACCCAGTACTTC	CASSLRLAGAKETQYF
.	TRBV27	17	TRBJ1-5	many	TGTGCCAGCAGTTTAGTGTGGGGGACGGGGAGCAATCAGCCCCAGCATTTT	CASSLVWGTGSNQPQHF
.	TRBV7-8	13	TRBJ2-3	.	TGTGCCAGCAGGATGGACACCACAGATACGCAGTATTTT	CASRMDTTDTQYF
.	TRBV5-1	13	TRBJ1-5	many	TGCGCCAGCAGCTTTGAGGGGAATCAGCCCCAGCATTTT	CASSFEGNQPQHF
.	TRBV7-9	14	TRBJ1-5	many	TGTGCCAGCAGCTTAGGGCAGGGCTGGCAGCCCCAGCATTTT	CASSLGQGWQPQHF
.	TRBV3-1	14	TRBJ2-3	many	TGTGCCAGCAGCCAAGAACGCTCCACAGATACGCAGTATTTT	CASSQERSTDTQYF
TRBD2	TRBV6-4	15	TRBJ2-2	many	TGTGCCAGCAAACTAGCGGGAGAATTATCCGGGGAGCTGTTTTTT	CASKLAGELSGELFF
.	TRBV6-5	16	TRBJ1-6	many	TGTGCCAGCAGTTACAGGGATACCTCCTATAATTCACCCCTCCACTTT	CASSYRDTSYNSPLHF
.	TRBV7-2	14	TRBJ2-7	many	TGTGCCAGCAGCTTCCGGGACGGACCCTACGAGCAGTACTTC	CASSFRDGPYEQYF